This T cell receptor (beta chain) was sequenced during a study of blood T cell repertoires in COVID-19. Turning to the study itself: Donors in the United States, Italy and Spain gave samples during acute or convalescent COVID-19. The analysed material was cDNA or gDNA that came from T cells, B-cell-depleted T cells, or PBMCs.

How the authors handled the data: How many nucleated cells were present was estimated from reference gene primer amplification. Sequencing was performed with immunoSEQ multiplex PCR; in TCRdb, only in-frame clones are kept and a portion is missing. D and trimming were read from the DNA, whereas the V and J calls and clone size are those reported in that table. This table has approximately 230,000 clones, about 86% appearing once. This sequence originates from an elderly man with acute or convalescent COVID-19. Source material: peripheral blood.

CDR3 sequence (DNA): TGTGCCAGCAGCTGGGACAGGGAGTACGAGCAGTACTTC. This sequence encodes CASSWDREYEQYF. J is TRBJ2-7 and V is TRBV11-3, with TRBD1 matching 9 bases. Per germline, CDR1 SGHNT and CDR2 YENEEA. Trimming took 4 bases from V and 4 from J; bases not matched to a gene: 2. The CDR3 is 13 amino acids.